This passage covers 21 T cell receptor beta chains from one sample sequenced in a study of blood T cell repertoires in COVID-19. Sequencing was performed with immunoSEQ multiplex PCR; in TCRdb, only in-frame clones are kept and a portion is missing. The data hold under 250,000 clones, with around 83% observed a single time. Sequenced input: peripheral blood. All receptors derive from a man between 40 and 49 years old with active or convalescent COVID-19.

The chain is built from TRBV6-1 and TRBJ1-5; TRBD1 matches 7 bases. CDR1 is MNHNS, CDR2 SASEGT, per germline. The V segment lost 5 bases and the J segment 7 bases; nucleotides outside the gene matches: 8. This CDR3 has 14 residues. CDR3 sequence reads: CASSLPPGGQPQHF. The CDR3, as DNA: TGTGCCAGCAGTTTACCTCCAGGGGGGCAGCCCCAGCATTTT.

The chain recombines TRBV5-1 with TRBJ2-3, with 12 bases aligning to TRBD1. Germline CDR1 and CDR2: SGHRS and YFSETQ. The length of the CDR3 is 16 residues. J gave up 2 bases and V 4 bases, and 5 bases lay outside the gene matches. CDR3 coding DNA: TGCGCCAGCAGCCAGGGACAGGGGGCTTTCACAGATACGCAGTATTTT. Protein: CASSQGQGAFTDTQYF.

The rearrangement links TRBV6-5 to TRBJ1-5, with 9 positions matching TRBD1. The junction had 11 bases not matched to a gene; V was cut back by 5 bases and J by 9 bases. The length of the CDR3 is 15 residues. The germline CDR1 and CDR2 sequences are MNHEY and SVGAGI. The CDR3 bases are TGTGCCAGCAGTCCTACAGGGGGCGAATTTCGGCCCCAGCATTTT. Translation gives CASSPTGGEFRPQHF.

V usage is TRBV6-5 and J usage is TRBJ2-7; TRBD1 might be the D (5 bases). This CDR3 is 13 amino acids long. V was cut by 7 bases and J by 6 bases, with 16 bases left in between. Germline CDR1 MNHEY, CDR2 SVGAGI. The CDR3 bases are TGTGCCAGCAATCCCAGTGGGGCTCGCGAGCAGTACTTC. Its protein product is CASNPSGAREQYF.

The V call is TRBV10-3, the J call TRBJ2-1, with a possible D match to TRBD1 (6 bases). The CDR3 contains 11 residues. The germline gives CDR1 ENHRY, CDR2 SYGVKD. V was cut by 9 bases and J by 6 bases, with 9 bases left in between. The CDR3 DNA sequence: TGTGCCATACAGGGTTTCAATGAGCAGTTCTTC. Translating it yields CAIQGFNEQFF.

The rearrangement uses TRBV6-5 and TRBJ1-2, with D possibly matching TRBD1 (5 bases). The V end was cut by 6 bases, the J end by 8 bases, with 19 bases between. Germline CDR1 and CDR2: MNHEY and SVGAGI. The CDR3 consists of 14 residues. The DNA for the CDR3 is TGTGCCAGCAGCCACGGGACTCTAAGAGGCGGCTACACCTTC. It is translated as CASSHGTLRGGYTF.

This clone was seen only once. The chain links TRBV28 to TRBJ1-2; 10 bases line up with TRBD1. The CDR3 has 17 amino acids. Looked up from germline, CDR1 is MDHEN and CDR2 is SYDVKM. The V segment lost 5 bases and the J segment 1 base; nucleotides outside the gene matches: 10. CDR3: CASSDSRDRGFNYGYTF. The CDR3 DNA reads TGTGCCAGCAGTGACTCCCGGGACAGGGGTTTTAACTATGGCTACACCTTC.

The chain combines TRBV24-1 with TRBJ1-5; D not certain. There are 13 residues in the CDR3. The germline V gene encodes CDR1 KGHDR and CDR2 SFDVKD. The V end was cut by 2 bases, the J end by 5 bases, with 6 bases between. Here the CDR3 DNA reads TGTGCCACCAGTGATTCAACAGATCAGCCCCAGCATTTT. Residues: CATSDSTDQPQHF.

The rearrangement links TRBV7-6 to TRBJ2-1, with D possibly TRBD2 on 6 matching bases. Germline V gene data show CDR1 as SGHVS and CDR2 as FNYEAQ. V shed 5 bases and J shed 8 bases, with 16 bases lying between them. This CDR3 spans 14 amino acids. The CDR3 loop reads CASSLPGSWHEQFF. The CDR3 DNA sequence: TGTGCCAGCAGCCTTCCCGGGAGTTGGCATGAGCAGTTCTTC.

CDR3 sequence (DNA): TGCGCCAGCAGCCAGTTAGACATTTTATCCTACAATGAGCAGTTCTTC. It yields the protein CASSQLDILSYNEQFF. V gene TRBV4-1 combines with J gene TRBJ2-1; the D is unclear. The CDR3 extends over 16 amino acids. Between the trimmed V and J ends, which lost 3 bases and 1 base, there was a span of 13 bases. Germline CDR1 and CDR2: MGHRA and YSYEKL.

This chain joins TRBV4-1 and TRBJ2-7; maybe TRBD1 (6 bases). Trimming shortened V by 0 bases and J by 7 bases, and 16 bases separated the two germline ends. There are 15 residues in the CDR3. Germline-derived CDR1 and CDR2 are MGHRA and YSYEKL. CDR3 bases: TGCGCCAGCAGCCAAGATCAAGGAATTAGGGGGGAGCAGTACTTC. Residues: CASSQDQGIRGEQYF.

The gene calls are TRBV3-1 (or the pseudogene TRBV3-2) and TRBJ1-2; 8 bases agree with TRBD1. This CDR3 contains 15 residues. CDR1 LGHDT and CDR2 YNNKEL come from the germline V gene (reference sequence). Trimming removed 1 base from V and 3 bases from J; junction bases left unmatched: 4. CDR3 in amino acids: CASSQVGTGHYGYTF. The CDR3 coding sequence is TGTGCCAGCAGCCAAGTGGGGACAGGACACTATGGCTACACCTTC.

CDR3 coding DNA: TGTGCCAGCAGCCCGATACAGGGGAGCTCCTATAATTCACCCCTCCACTTT. This translates into CASSPIQGSSYNSPLHF. V is TRBV7-9 and J is TRBJ1-6; 7 bases are shared with TRBD1. The CDR3 covers 17 residues. V trimming: 5 bases; J trimming: 0 bases; junction bases outside the gene matches: 7. Germline-derived CDR1 and CDR2 are SEHNR and FQNEAQ (reference sequence).

CDR3 amino acids: CASSLLAESNYGYTF. For the CDR3, the DNA is TGCGCCAGCAGCTTGCTAGCGGAATCTAACTATGGCTACACCTTC. The chain links TRBV5-1 to TRBJ1-2; D remains ambiguous. V was clipped by 1 base and J by 0 bases, with 10 bases between them. Germline V gene sequence: CDR1 SGHRS, CDR2 YFSETQ. The CDR3 loop spans 15 amino acids.

V usage is TRBV11-3 and J usage is TRBJ2-2; tentative D call: TRBD2 (7 bases). From germline, CDR1 is SGHNT and CDR2 YENEEA. Trimming removed 5 bases from V and 4 bases from J, with 14 bases in between. The CDR3 totals 15 residues. The chain's CDR3 is CASSPGGLVTGELFF. The CDR3 DNA is TGTGCCAGCAGCCCCGGGGGGCTGGTCACCGGGGAGCTGTTTTTT.

This sequence joins TRBV7-2 and TRBJ1-5; possible D gene TRBD1, 6 bases. The CDR3 spans 15 residues. Germline V CDR1 and CDR2: SGHTA, FQGNSA. V dropped 1 base and J dropped 6 bases, with 13 bases sitting between them. The CDR3 DNA reads as TGTGCCAGCAGCTTAGGGGGGCAATTGGGTCAGCCCCAGCATTTT. Translating it yields CASSLGGQLGQPQHF.

This clone was found once. V is TRBV5-4 and J is TRBJ1-2, with TRBD1 matching over 10 bases. Germline V gene sequence: CDR1 SGHNT, CDR2 YYREEE (reference sequence). The trim removed 0 bases at V and 10 bases at J, leaving 12 bases unmatched. The CDR3 length is 16 residues. CDR3 nucleotides: TGTGCCAGCAGCTTGGTTGGTCGGGACAGGGGAGAAGACTACACCTTC. It translates to CASSLVGRDRGEDYTF.

The chain employs TRBV5-1 and TRBJ2-5; TRBD1 aligns across 9 bases. This CDR3 is 15 amino acids long. Germline-derived CDR1 and CDR2 are SGHRS and YFSETQ. The J segment lost 4 bases and the V segment lost 4 bases, leaving 8 bases of the junction unmatched. The CDR3 coding sequence is TGCGCCAGCAGCGTTAAACAGGGGGCCGGAGAGACCCAGTACTTC. Protein product: CASSVKQGAGETQYF. The full variable domain, its missing parts supplied by reference TRBV5-1 and TRBJ2-5, is KAGVTQTPRYLIKTRGQQVTLSCSPISGHRSVSWYQQTPGQGLQFLFEYFSETQRNKGNFPGRFSGRQFSNSRSEMNVSTLELGDSALYLCASSVKQGAGETQYFGPGTRLLVL.

This clone has only one observation. The chain has TRBV2 and TRBJ1-1; a weak D match, TRBD1 (6 bases). The CDR3 totals 14 residues. Trimming shortened V by 8 bases and J by 4 bases, and 17 bases separated the two germline ends. The V gene's germline CDR1 is SNHLY and CDR2 FYNNEI. CDR3 in amino acids: CASLYQQGSTEAFF. For the CDR3, the DNA is TGTGCCAGCCTCTACCAACAGGGAAGCACTGAAGCTTTCTTT. The variable domain in full, with the rest retrieved from reference TRBV2 and TRBJ1-1, is EPEVTQTPSHQVTQMGQEVILRCVPISNHLYFYWYRQILGQKVEFLVSFYNNEISEKSEIFDDQFSVERPDGSNFTLKIRSTKLEDSAMYFCASLYQQGSTEAFFGQGTRLTVV.

V gene TRBV6-2 or TRBV6-3 combines with J gene TRBJ2-7; 8 bases are a match to TRBD2. The length of the CDR3 is 16 residues. Germline V CDR1 and CDR2: MNHEY, SVGEGT. V shed 2 bases, J shed 0 bases, and the junction held 6 bases outside the gene matches. The CDR3 DNA follows: TGTGCCAGCAGTTACCAAGCGGGAGTGTTCTCCTACGAGCAGTACTTC. This gives the protein CASSYQAGVFSYEQYF.

This rearrangement joins TRBV18 to TRBJ1-4; D may be TRBD1 (5 bases). Germline V CDR1 and CDR2: KGHSH, LQKENI. Trimming cost V 5 bases and J 3 bases, with 19 bases left between them. The CDR3 sequence is 17 residues long. The DNA for the CDR3 is TGTGCCAGCTCATTATACGGCAGGGATTTGGCTAATGAAAAACTGTTTTTT. Translation: CASSLYGRDLANEKLFF.